A single sample gave rise to the 22 T cell receptor beta chains below, sequenced in a study of tumor T cells in aggressive B-cell lymphoma. Libraries were prepared by immunoSEQ multiplex PCR; TCRdb keeps only in-frame clonotypes and omits some of them. The repertoire holds about 11,000 clones, with 70% to 90% as singletons. Sequencing was done on a sample of tumor tissue. The receptors here all came from an adult with diffuse large B cell lymphoma.

The chain carries TRBV27 and TRBJ1-5; TRBD1 agrees at 7 bases. V shed 4 bases and J 3 bases; nucleotides not matched to a gene: 6. This CDR3 is built from 15 residues. The germline V gene has CDR1 MNHEY and CDR2 SMNVEV (reference sequence). This chain's CDR3 is CASSSGTEYNQPQHF. DNA for the CDR3: TGTGCCAGCAGTTCCGGGACAGAGTACAATCAGCCCCAGCATTTT.

V and J are TRBV20-1 and TRBJ1-1; D call uncertain. The CDR3 has 11 amino acids. Germline assignment: CDR1 DFQATT and CDR2 SNEGSKA (reference sequence). The V end lost 6 bases, the J end lost 2 bases, and 7 bases lay between the germline ends. The CDR3 here is CSARQNTEAFF. The CDR3 DNA reads as TGCAGTGCCAGGCAAAACACTGAAGCTTTCTTT.

The V gene is TRBV5-1, the J gene TRBJ2-1; 7 bases match TRBD2. V trimming: 3 bases; J trimming: 13 bases; junction bases outside the gene matches: 7. This CDR3 region has 12 residues. The germline CDR1 and CDR2 sequences are SGHRS and YFSETQ. CDR3 nucleotide sequence: TGCGCCAGCAGCTACGGGGGGTTAGATCAGTTCTTC. Its protein product is CASSYGGLDQFF.

This clone was observed once. The rearrangement joins TRBV6-1 to TRBJ2-5, with 7 nucleotides matching TRBD1. This CDR3 spans 14 amino acids. V dropped 7 bases and J dropped 1; count of bases not matched to a gene: 6. Germline CDR1 and CDR2: MNHNS and SASEGT. This CDR3 is CASKGTGVQETQYF. CDR3 sequence (DNA): TGTGCCAGCAAAGGAACAGGGGTCCAAGAGACCCAGTACTTC.

A remark on this clone: A junction boundary mismatches the germline segment, possibly from a read error. Other nucleotide sequences in the sample specify the same CDR3. The chain uses TRBV7-9 and TRBJ2-2; the D gene is possibly TRBD2 (5 bases). Germline CDR1 and CDR2: SEHNR and FQNEAQ (reference sequence). This CDR3 has 15 residues. DNA of the CDR3: TGTGCTAGCAGCTTACCCCCTAGCAAGGCCGGGGAGCTGTTTTTT. Protein sequence: CASSLPPSKAGELFF.

V usage is TRBV7-9 and J usage is TRBJ2-2, with TRBD2 matching 9 bases. V shed 6 bases, J shed 3 bases, and the junction held 11 bases outside the gene matches. Germline V gene sequence: CDR1 SEHNR, CDR2 FQNEAQ (reference sequence). The CDR3 is 17 residues long. CDR3 region: CASRDSGRKGDTGELFF. The CDR3 coding sequence is TGTGCCAGCAGGGATAGCGGGAGAAAGGGAGACACCGGGGAGCTGTTTTTT.

The V and J genes are TRBV5-1 and TRBJ2-2; 8 bases are shared with TRBD1. Looked up from germline, CDR1 is SGHRS and CDR2 is YFSETQ. The ends lost 0 bases at V and 6 bases at J; junction bases unmatched: 1. The CDR3 contains 14 residues. Here the CDR3 DNA reads TGCGCCAGCAGCTTGGGGGACAGGTCCGGGGAGCTGTTTTTT. Translating gives CASSLGDRSGELFF.

This clone appeared a few times. The J gene is TRBJ1-5, the V gene TRBV10-1; no reliable D call. Per the germline V gene, CDR1 is WNHNN and CDR2 is SYGVQD (reference sequence). The CDR3 length is 12 residues. Trimming took 3 bases from V and 6 from J, leaving 6 bases between them. CDR3 coding DNA: TGCGCCAGCAGTGATAACGGTCAGCCCCAGCATTTT. Protein: CASSDNGQPQHF.

This clone was found once. Other nucleotide sequences in the sample specify the same CDR3. The CDR3 sequence is CASRRQGTNSPLHF. The CDR3 nucleotides are TGTGCCAGCAGGCGACAGGGAACAAATTCACCCCTCCACTTT. The V gene is TRBV2, the J gene TRBJ1-6; 7 bases align to TRBD1. V gave up 6 bases and J gave up 7 bases; unmatched junction bases: 6. Germline CDR1 is SNHLY and CDR2 is FYNNEI. This CDR3 comprises 14 residues.

The rearrangement joins TRBV4-1 to TRBJ1-2, with D perhaps matching TRBD1 (6 bases). The CDR3 consists of 14 residues. Germline CDR1 and CDR2: MGHRA and YSYEKL. Deletions cut 2 bases from V and 8 bases from J, with 15 bases between. In DNA, the CDR3 is TGCGCCAGCAGCCAAAGGCACTTTGGGGGCGGCTACACCTTC. Its protein is CASSQRHFGGGYTF.

The chain carries TRBV28 and TRBJ1-5; 8 bases agree with TRBD1. Per germline, CDR1 MDHEN and CDR2 SYDVKM. The trim removed 6 bases at V and 4 bases at J, leaving 8 bases unmatched. This CDR3 contains 15 residues. As DNA, the CDR3 is TGTGCCAGCAGCCCTCTGACAGGGGTTAATCAGCCCCAGCATTTT. The encoded protein is CASSPLTGVNQPQHF.

CDR3 amino acids: CASSPQDSSTDTQYF. The CDR3 DNA sequence: TGTGCCAGCTCACCCCAGGACAGCTCTACAGATACGCAGTATTTT. This sequence joins TRBV18 and TRBJ2-3; D is perhaps TRBD1 (6 bases). The CDR3 consists of 15 residues. Germline V lookup: CDR1 KGHSH, CDR2 LQKENI. Deletions cut 3 bases from V and 3 bases from J, with 13 bases between.

CDR3 sequence (DNA): TGCGCCAGCAGCCACGCTTATAGCGGGAGTGCTTACGAGCAGTACTTC. Translating gives CASSHAYSGSAYEQYF. The rearrangement joins TRBV4-1 to TRBJ2-7; TRBD2 agrees at 9 bases. Germline loops: CDR1 MGHRA, CDR2 YSYEKL. The CDR3 consists of 16 residues. Unmatched junction bases numbered 10, after V lost 3 bases and J lost 4 bases.

V usage is TRBV6-1 and J usage is TRBJ2-7, with TRBD2 matching 8 bases. CDR3 length: 18 amino acids. Germline-derived CDR1 and CDR2 are MNHNS and SASEGT. V dropped 4 bases and J dropped 2; count of bases not matched to a gene: 16. CDR3 in amino acids: CASSAGGRAGGLTYEQYF. CDR3 DNA: TGTGCCAGCAGTGCGGGGGGGCGGGCGGGAGGACTGACCTACGAGCAGTACTTC.

V is TRBV19 and J is TRBJ2-7; 11 bases agree with TRBD2. The V and J ends lost 6 bases and 4 bases, in that order; junction bases with no gene match: 5. The germline V gene encodes CDR1 LNHDA and CDR2 SQIVND (reference sequence). The CDR3 extends over 14 amino acids. The chain's CDR3 is CASRPTSGSYEQYF. CDR3 nucleotide sequence: TGTGCCAGTAGACCTACTAGCGGGAGTTACGAGCAGTACTTC.

The rearrangement uses TRBV19 and TRBJ1-2, with 8 nucleotides matching TRBD1. The germline gives CDR1 LNHDA, CDR2 SQIVND (reference sequence). The CDR3 consists of 16 residues. Trimming removed 4 bases from V and 0 bases from J; junction bases left unmatched: 7. The CDR3 reads CASSSPGQASNYGYTF. DNA of the CDR3: TGTGCCAGTAGTAGCCCGGGACAGGCCTCTAACTATGGCTACACCTTC.

The chain combines TRBV2 with TRBJ1-2; a weak D match, TRBD1 (5 bases). The germline V and J ends were trimmed by 7 bases and 6 bases, with 12 bases remaining between them. CDR1 is SNHLY, CDR2 FYNNEI, per germline. This CDR3 region has 12 residues. DNA of the CDR3: TGTGCCAGCACTCAGGGAGGGGATGGCTACACCTTC. Its protein is CASTQGGDGYTF.

The V and J genes are TRBV20-1 and TRBJ2-1; D unresolved. Germline values: CDR1 DFQATT, CDR2 SNEGSKA (reference sequence). Deletions cut 2 bases from V and 5 bases from J, with 4 bases between. This CDR3 has 11 amino acids. CDR3 region: CSARQDNEQFF. Written as DNA, the CDR3 is TGCAGTGCTAGACAGGACAATGAGCAGTTCTTC.

V and J are TRBV28 and TRBJ2-3; 7 nucleotides line up with TRBD2. Trimming cost V 1 base and J 3 bases; bases outside gene matches: 10. This CDR3 spans 17 amino acids. Per germline, CDR1 MDHEN and CDR2 SYDVKM. In DNA, the CDR3 is TGTGCCAGCAGTTTATCTGGGGGTTGGGGGGGGACAGATACGCAGTATTTT. Amino acid sequence: CASSLSGGWGGTDTQYF.

This chain joins TRBV2 and TRBJ2-7; 8 bases fit TRBD2. The ends lost 8 bases at V and 7 bases at J; junction bases unmatched: 10. CDR3 size: 13 residues. Germline V gene data show CDR1 as SNHLY and CDR2 as FYNNEI. The chain's CDR3 is CASQGLGSREQYF. Written as DNA, the CDR3 is TGTGCCAGCCAGGGACTAGGGAGTCGTGAGCAGTACTTC.

This chain joins TRBV11-2 and TRBJ1-2, with 7 bases fitting TRBD1. V dropped 5 bases and J dropped 5; count of bases not matched to a gene: 11. From germline, CDR1 is SGHAT and CDR2 FQNNGV. The CDR3 length is 15 residues. For the CDR3, the DNA is TGTGCCAGCAGCCCCAACCTGGGGACAGCATATGGCTACACCTTC. Its protein product is CASSPNLGTAYGYTF.

This CDR3 is CAARGSGAGLQPQHF. As DNA, the CDR3 is TGTGCCGCGCGTGGGTCAGGGGCAGGTCTACAGCCCCAGCATTTT. V usage is TRBV27 and J usage is TRBJ1-5; D perhaps matches TRBD1 (6 bases). CDR1 and CDR2 (germline): MNHEY, SMNVEV (reference sequence). This CDR3 is 15 amino acids long. V was cut by 11 bases and J by 7 bases, with 24 bases left in between.